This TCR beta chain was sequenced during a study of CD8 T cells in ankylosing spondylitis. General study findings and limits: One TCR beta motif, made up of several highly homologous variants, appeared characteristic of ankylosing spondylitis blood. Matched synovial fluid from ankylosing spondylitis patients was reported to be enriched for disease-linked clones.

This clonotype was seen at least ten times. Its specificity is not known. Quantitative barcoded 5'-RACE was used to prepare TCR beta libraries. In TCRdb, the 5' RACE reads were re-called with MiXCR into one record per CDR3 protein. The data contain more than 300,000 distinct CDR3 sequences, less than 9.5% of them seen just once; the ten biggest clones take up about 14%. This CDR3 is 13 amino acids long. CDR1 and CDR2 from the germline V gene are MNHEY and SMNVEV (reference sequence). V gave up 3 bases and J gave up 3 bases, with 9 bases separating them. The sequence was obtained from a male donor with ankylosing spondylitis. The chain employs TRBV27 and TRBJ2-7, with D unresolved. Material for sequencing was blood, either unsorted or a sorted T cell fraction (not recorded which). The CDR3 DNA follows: TGTGCCAGCAGTTTGGGTCGGAACTACGAGCAGTACTTC. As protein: CASSLGRNYEQYF.